This entry features one TCR beta chain sequence. Its antigen remains unidentified. The data were obtained in a study of shared clonotypes between healthy human individuals. The study's findings and limits: When naive CD4 clonotypes were compared across a handful of donors, about 4.8% were shared.

Original handling: Sequence data from immunoSEQ were junction-only and lacked quality scores; consequently, filtering differed. Produced via immunoSEQ multiplex PCR; TCRdb's table is partial and in-frame only. V and J calls plus clone size are reproduced from that table; the DNA served to infer D and trimming. The sample has millions of clones; 93% are singletons. Germline-derived CDR1 and CDR2 are SGHRS and YFSETQ. V shed 4 bases and J shed 3 bases, with 16 bases lying between them. The CDR3 length is 15 residues. This TCR was recovered from a man younger than 30 in good health. Some clones in this sample may be carry-over from other donors' samples. The sample comprised naive CD4+ T cells from PBMCs. Specified subset: CD45RA+ positively selected. This rearrangement joins TRBV5-1 to TRBJ1-1; D is uncertain. CDR3 region: CASSTRRPGDTEAFF. CDR3 nucleotide sequence: TGCGCCAGCAGCACCCGGCGGCCCGGGGACACTGAAGCTTTCTTT.